This T cell receptor beta chain was retrieved from a study of blood T cell repertoires in COVID-19. This table comes from immunoSEQ multiplex PCR, and its TCRdb copy is limited to in-frame clones, with some not included. Of about 190,000 clones listed, roughly 80% are singletons. The CDR3 loop spans 11 amino acids. V lost 6 bases to trimming and J lost 1 base, with 3 bases between them. The sequence came from a woman younger than 45 who had recovered from COVID-19. Sequencing was done on a sample of PBMCs or T cells enriched from blood (not recorded which). This rearrangement joins TRBV12-3 or TRBV12-4 to TRBJ1-1; D remains ambiguous. The CDR3 nucleotides are TGTGCCAGCAGCCAGAACACTGAAGCTTTCTTT. It yields the protein CASSQNTEAFF.